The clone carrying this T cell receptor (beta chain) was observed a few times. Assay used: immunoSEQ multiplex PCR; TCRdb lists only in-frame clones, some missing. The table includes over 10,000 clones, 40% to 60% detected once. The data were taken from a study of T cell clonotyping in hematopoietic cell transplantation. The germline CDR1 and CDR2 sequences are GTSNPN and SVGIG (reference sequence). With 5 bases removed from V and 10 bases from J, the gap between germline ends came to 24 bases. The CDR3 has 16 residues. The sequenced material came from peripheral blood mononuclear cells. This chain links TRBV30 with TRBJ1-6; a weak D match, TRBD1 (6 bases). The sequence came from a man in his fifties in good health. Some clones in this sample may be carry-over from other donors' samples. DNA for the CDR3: TGTGCCTGGCACCATTTTGAACAGGGTGTAAAATCACCCCTCCACTTT. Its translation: CAWHHFEQGVKSPLHF.